This TCR beta chain was sequenced for a study of blood T cell repertoires in COVID-19. V dropped 4 bases and J dropped 1 base, with 13 bases sitting between them. The CDR3 has 15 amino acids. Per germline, CDR1 SGHAT and CDR2 FQNNGV. The method was immunoSEQ multiplex PCR; TCRdb's version includes in-frame clones alone and lacks a portion of them. This table has about 110,000 clones, over 80% appearing once. The source material was peripheral blood. The chain employs TRBV11-2 and TRBJ1-1, with D possibly TRBD1 on 5 matching bases. The source of this sequence is a human donor in a cohort sampled during active COVID-19. The CDR3 loop reads CASSSRQRENTEAFF. The CDR3 region has the DNA TGTGCCAGCAGCTCCCGACAGAGAGAGAACACTGAAGCTTTCTTT.